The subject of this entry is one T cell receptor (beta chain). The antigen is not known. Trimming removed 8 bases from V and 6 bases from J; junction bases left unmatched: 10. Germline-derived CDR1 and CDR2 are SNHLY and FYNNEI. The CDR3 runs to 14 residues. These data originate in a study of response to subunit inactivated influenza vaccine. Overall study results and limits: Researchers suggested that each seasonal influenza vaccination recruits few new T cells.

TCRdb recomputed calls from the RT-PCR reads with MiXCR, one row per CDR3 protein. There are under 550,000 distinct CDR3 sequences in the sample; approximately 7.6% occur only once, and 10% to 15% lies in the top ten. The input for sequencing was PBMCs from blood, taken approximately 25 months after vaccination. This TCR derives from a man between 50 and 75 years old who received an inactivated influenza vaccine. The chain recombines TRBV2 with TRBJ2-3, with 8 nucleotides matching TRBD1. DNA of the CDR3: TGTGCCAGCTCCCGGGACAGGCCCGCCGATACGCAGTATTTT. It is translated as CASSRDRPADTQYF.